What follows are 3 T cell receptor delta chains derived from one specimen sequenced in a study of gammadelta T cells in human blood (dated by TCRdb to the early 2020s). Libraries were made using RT-PCR. Instrument used: Illumina MiSeq. Public reads were reanalyzed in TCRdb with CATT, and rows carrying the same DNA were merged afterwards. A total of about 830 delta-chain clones appear in this sample, roughly 13% of them only once. The ten biggest clones cover under 14% of the sample. Sequencing used non-Vgamma9Vdelta2 gamma-delta T cells from fetal blood. The origin of the receptors is a human fetus.

This clone is termed large. The V gene is TRDV2, the J gene TRDJ1, with 10 positions matching TRDD3. Germline V gene lookup returns CDR1 GEAIGNYY and CDR2 EKD. This CDR3 comprises 16 residues. Trimming removed 0 bases from V and 2 bases from J; junction bases left unmatched: 5. CDR3 loop: CACDTGGGYVTDKLIF. DNA of the CDR3: TGTGCCTGTGACACCGGCGGGGGATACGTTACCGATAAACTCATCTTT.

This clone is large in the sample. The chain is built from TRDV2 and TRDJ2; TRDD3 agrees at 7 bases. Germline trimming cut 0 bases from V and 0 bases from J; bases unmatched to any gene: 0. Germline CDR1 is GEAIGNYY and CDR2 is EKD. The CDR3 runs to 15 residues. The CDR3 DNA is TGTGCCTGTGACACCGGGGATACTTTGACAGCACAACTCTTCTTT. Translation gives CACDTGDTLTAQLFF.

The chain joins TRDV3 to TRDJ1; D remains ambiguous. Germline V gives CDR1 TVYSNPD, CDR2 GDNSRS (reference sequence). Trimming left V 5 bases short and J 0 bases short, with 25 bases between. The CDR3 spans 17 residues. The CDR3: CAGTPLGRELYTDKLIF. CDR3 DNA sequence: TGTGCCGGCACCCCTTTAGGACGGGAGTTGTACACCGATAAACTCATCTTT.